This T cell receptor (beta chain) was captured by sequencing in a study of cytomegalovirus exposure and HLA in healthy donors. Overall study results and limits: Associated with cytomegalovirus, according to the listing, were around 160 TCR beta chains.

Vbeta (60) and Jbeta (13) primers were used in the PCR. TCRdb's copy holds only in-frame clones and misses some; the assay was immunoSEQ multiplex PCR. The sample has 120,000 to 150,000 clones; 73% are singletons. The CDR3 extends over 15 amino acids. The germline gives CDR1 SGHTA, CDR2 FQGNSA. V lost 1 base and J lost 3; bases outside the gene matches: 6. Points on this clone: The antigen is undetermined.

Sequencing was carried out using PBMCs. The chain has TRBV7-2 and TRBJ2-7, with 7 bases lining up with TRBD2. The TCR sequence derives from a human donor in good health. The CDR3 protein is CASSLDPAGIYEQYF. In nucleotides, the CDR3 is TGTGCCAGCAGCTTAGATCCAGCGGGGATCTACGAGCAGTACTTC.